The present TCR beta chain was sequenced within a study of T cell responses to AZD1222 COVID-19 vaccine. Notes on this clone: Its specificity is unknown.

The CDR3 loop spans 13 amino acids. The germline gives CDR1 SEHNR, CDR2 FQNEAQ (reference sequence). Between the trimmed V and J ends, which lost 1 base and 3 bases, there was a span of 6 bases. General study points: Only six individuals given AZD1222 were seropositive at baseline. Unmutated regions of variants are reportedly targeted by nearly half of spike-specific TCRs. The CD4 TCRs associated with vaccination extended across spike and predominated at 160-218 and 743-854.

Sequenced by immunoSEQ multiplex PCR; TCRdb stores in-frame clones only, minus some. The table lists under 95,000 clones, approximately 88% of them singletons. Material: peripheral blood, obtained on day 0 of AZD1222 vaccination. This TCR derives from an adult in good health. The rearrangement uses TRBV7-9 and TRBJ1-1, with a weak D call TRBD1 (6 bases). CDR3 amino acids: CASSLEGDTEAFF. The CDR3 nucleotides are TGTGCCAGCAGCTTAGAGGGGGACACTGAAGCTTTCTTT.